This TCR beta chain comes out of a study of OX40 agonist ivuxolimab in advanced cancers. This clone was found once. Generated by immunoSEQ multiplex PCR, the TCRdb table keeps only in-frame clones and is missing some. This repertoire shows tens of thousands of clones, approximately 83% found once; its top ten account for approximately 3%. The CDR3 extends over 11 amino acids. The V end was cut by 8 bases, the J end by 5 bases, with 10 bases between. The germline V gene has CDR1 MDHEN and CDR2 SYDVKM. This chain connects TRBV28 to TRBJ2-7; no clear D gene. The starting material was CD4+ or CD8+ T cells sorted from blood, obtained in a trial of the OX40 agonist ivuxolimab. The sequence was collected from an adult with an advanced solid tumor such as melanoma, head and neck, liver or kidney cancer. The CDR3 nucleotides are TGTGCCAGCGGGCAGTGGAACGAGCAGTACTTC. Protein sequence: CASGQWNEQYF.